Each of the 24 T cell receptor beta chains below was sequenced from the same sample in a study of T-cell reconstitution after alpha-beta-depleted transplantation in children. Preparation of the TCRbeta library was carried out with unique molecular identifiers. TCRdb re-called the PCR reads through MiXCR, storing one row per CDR3 protein. The sample includes more than 200,000 distinct CDR3 sequences, over 9.5% of them seen just once. The starting material was PBMCs from the stem cell graft donor, obtained from the stem cell graft. The receptor source for this set is a human donor who donated a stem cell graft to a child with SCID.

There are many counts of this clonotype. The chain combines TRBV5-1 with TRBJ2-7; possible D gene TRBD1, 6 bases. This CDR3 contains 14 residues. Germline CDR1 is SGHRS and CDR2 is YFSETQ. Trimming pared 0 bases from V and 3 bases from J, leaving 10 bases between. The CDR3 DNA reads as TGCGCCAGCAGCTTGGGCAGGGGAAACTACGAGCAGTACTTC. This sequence encodes CASSLGRGNYEQYF. Filled out from reference TRBV5-1 and TRBJ2-7, the complete variable domain reads KAGVTQTPRYLIKTRGQQVTLSCSPISGHRSVSWYQQTPGQGLQFLFEYFSETQRNKGNFPGRFSGRQFSNSRSEMNVSTLELGDSALYLCASSLGRGNYEQYFGPGTRLTVT.

This clonotype has at least ten counts. The chain links TRBV5-1 to TRBJ1-4; 7 bases fit TRBD1. J lost 5 bases, V lost 4 bases, and 8 bases had no gene match. The CDR3 has 15 residues. The germline CDR1 and CDR2 sequences are SGHRS and YFSETQ. CDR3 residues: CASSRSSGGNEKLFF. The CDR3 nucleotides are TGCGCCAGCAGCCGTTCCTCAGGGGGGAATGAAAAACTGTTTTTT.

This clonotype was observed at least ten times. The chain employs TRBV5-1 and TRBJ2-3, with 11 positions matching TRBD2. Germline CDR1 and CDR2: SGHRS and YFSETQ. Trimming at V came to 2 bases and at J to 3 bases, leaving 5 bases not matched to a gene. The CDR3 sequence is 16 residues long. The CDR3 region is CASSFLTSGATDTQYF. The CDR3 nucleotides read TGCGCCAGCAGCTTCCTGACTAGCGGGGCAACAGATACGCAGTATTTT.

This sequence joins TRBV3-1 and TRBJ2-4, with TRBD2 matching over 10 bases. CDR1 and CDR2 from the germline V gene are LGHDT and YNNKEL (reference sequence). The CDR3 is 18 residues long. After removal of 1 base from V and 7 bases from J, the junction contained 13 bases not matched to a gene. CDR3 coding DNA: TGTGCCAGCAGCCAAGTTGTGGATAGCGGGAGGACGGGGAACATTCAGTACTTC. Its translation is CASSQVVDSGRTGNIQYF. The entire variable domain, with the rest obtained from reference TRBV3-1 and TRBJ2-4, is as follows: DTAVSQTPKYLVTQMGNDKSIKCEQNLGHDTMYWYKQDSKKFLKIMFSYNNKELIINETVPNRFSPKSPDKAHLNLHINSLELGDSAVYFCASSQVVDSGRTGNIQYFGAGTRLSVL.

This clonotype was detected ten times or more. This chain connects TRBV6-5 to TRBJ2-7; the D is unclear. V lost 0 bases, J lost 3 bases, and 9 bases lay in between. The CDR3 totals 14 residues. CDR1 is MNHEY, CDR2 SVGAGI, per germline. The CDR3 loop reads CASSYSTPYYEQYF. The CDR3 DNA follows: TGTGCCAGCAGTTACTCAACACCCTACTACGAGCAGTACTTC.

This clonotype was seen many times. J is TRBJ2-7 and V is TRBV6-5; 9 positions agree with TRBD2. Germline trimming cut 4 bases from V and 0 bases from J; bases unmatched to any gene: 7. The CDR3 has 16 amino acids. Per germline, CDR1 MNHEY and CDR2 SVGAGI. CDR3 region: CASSSPSSGGSYEQYF. The CDR3 DNA reads as TGTGCCAGCAGTTCCCCAAGTAGCGGGGGCTCCTACGAGCAGTACTTC.

The sample holds a few counts of this clonotype. This chain links TRBV12-3 or TRBV12-4 with TRBJ1-2; D gene ambiguous. V was trimmed by 0 bases and J by 0 bases, leaving 8 bases between them. The CDR3 consists of 15 residues. The CDR3 DNA sequence: TGTGCCAGCAGTTTAGCGGGAGGCCCTAACTATGGCTACACCTTC. Encoded protein: CASSLAGGPNYGYTF.

There are many counts of this clonotype. This CDR3 reads CASSVTGTGYNEQFF. DNA of the CDR3: TGTGCCAGCAGCGTGACCGGGACAGGCTACAATGAGCAGTTCTTC. The V call is TRBV5-5, the J call TRBJ2-1, with 8 bases matching TRBD1. This CDR3 spans 15 amino acids. From germline, CDR1 is SGHKS and CDR2 YYEKEE (reference sequence). V shed 4 bases and J 3 bases; nucleotides not matched to a gene: 6.

This clonotype was detected many times. The chain has TRBV7-7 and TRBJ2-1; D is unresolved. The CDR3 totals 13 residues. V lost 2 bases and J lost 7, with 9 bases in between. Germline values: CDR1 SSHAT, CDR2 FNYEAQ (reference sequence). Here the CDR3 reads CASSLSGANEQFF. CDR3 DNA sequence: TGTGCCAGCAGCTTATCCGGCGCTAATGAGCAGTTCTTC.

Many counts were recorded for this clonotype. The chain links TRBV4-2 to TRBJ1-3, with D possibly matching TRBD1 (6 bases). The CDR3 totals 16 residues. V gave up 2 bases and J gave up 4 bases, with 15 bases separating them. Per the germline V gene, CDR1 is LGHNA and CDR2 is YNFKEQ. This chain's CDR3 is CASSQRVDSEGNTIYF. The CDR3 DNA reads as TGTGCCAGCAGCCAAAGGGTGGACAGCGAAGGAAACACCATATATTTT.

This clonotype was found many times. The chain has TRBV12-3 or TRBV12-4 and TRBJ1-3, with no clear D. This CDR3 is 15 amino acids long. The V and J ends lost 5 bases and 0 bases respectively, with 11 bases between them. CDR3 loop: CASSEGRFSGNTIYF. The CDR3 DNA sequence: TGTGCCAGCAGTGAAGGACGTTTCTCTGGAAACACCATATATTTT.

This clonotype has ten or more counts. The chain is built from TRBV5-1 and TRBJ2-1; D possibly corresponds to TRBD1 (6 bases). The V end lost 0 bases, the J end lost 5 bases, and 9 bases lay between the germline ends. Germline V gene sequence: CDR1 SGHRS, CDR2 YFSETQ. This CDR3 comprises 14 residues. The CDR3: CASSLGGPNNEQFF. Here the CDR3 DNA reads TGCGCCAGCAGCTTGGGGGGGCCCAACAATGAGCAGTTCTTC.

There are many counts of this clonotype. The rearrangement uses TRBV6-2 or TRBV6-3 and TRBJ1-2; D not resolved. Germline assignment: CDR1 MNHEY and CDR2 SVGEGT. The CDR3 spans 13 residues. The ends were cut back, 1 base at V and 4 bases at J, with 7 bases in the middle. The CDR3 DNA sequence: TGTGCCAGCAGTTACTTTGACGTCTATGGCTACACCTTC. Protein sequence: CASSYFDVYGYTF.

This clonotype was observed a few times. The chain joins TRBV5-1 to TRBJ1-2, with a tentative D call TRBD1 (5 bases). With 0 bases removed from V and 7 bases from J, the gap between germline ends came to 13 bases. Germline V gene data show CDR1 as SGHRS and CDR2 as YFSETQ. This CDR3 has 14 amino acids. The CDR3 reads CASSLAGRDFGYTF. DNA for the CDR3: TGCGCCAGCAGCTTGGCCGGCAGGGACTTTGGCTACACCTTC.

This clonotype was seen many times. This chain joins TRBV5-1 and TRBJ2-5; no clear D gene. In germline, CDR1 is SGHRS, CDR2 YFSETQ. This CDR3 contains 13 residues. V was pared by 4 bases and J by 1 base, with 8 bases between. In DNA, the CDR3 is TGCGCCAGCAGCGGCAGCCTCCAAGAGACCCAGTACTTC. Amino acid sequence: CASSGSLQETQYF.

This clonotype was counted ten times or more. The J gene is TRBJ1-1, the V gene TRBV12-3 or TRBV12-4; 10 nucleotides agree with TRBD1. V lost 5 bases to trimming and J lost 5 bases; unmatched junction nucleotides: 11. The CDR3 is made up of 16 amino acids. The DNA of the CDR3 is TGTGCCAGCAGTAACTCCGGGGACAGGGGTAGAACTGAAGCTTTCTTT. It is translated as CASSNSGDRGRTEAFF.

Ten or more counts support this clonotype. The J gene is TRBJ1-2, the V gene TRBV20-1, with 10 bases aligning to TRBD1. The CDR3 is 14 residues long. The germline gives CDR1 DFQATT, CDR2 SNEGSKA (reference sequence). Losses at the gene ends were 5 bases for V and 3 bases for J; bases not matched to a gene: 6. In nucleotides, the CDR3 is TGCAGTGCTGGGACAGGGGAGATACACTATGGCTACACCTTC. It translates to CSAGTGEIHYGYTF.

This clonotype was counted many times. The genes are TRBV5-1 and TRBJ1-1; the D gene is possibly TRBD1 (5 bases). This CDR3 is 15 amino acids long. The V gene's germline CDR1 is SGHRS and CDR2 YFSETQ. V was trimmed by 0 bases and J by 1 base, leaving 10 bases between them. The CDR3: CASSLEGAANTEAFF. The CDR3 nucleotides are TGCGCCAGCAGCTTGGAAGGGGCAGCGAACACTGAAGCTTTCTTT.

This clonotype was seen many times. The V and J genes are TRBV9 and TRBJ1-2, with a possible D match to TRBD1 (6 bases). V was trimmed by 0 bases and J by 5 bases, leaving 11 bases between them. Per germline, CDR1 SGDLS and CDR2 YYNGEE. CDR3 length: 14 amino acids. This chain's CDR3 is CASSVGGALYGYTF. CDR3 DNA: TGTGCCAGCAGCGTAGGGGGGGCGCTGTATGGCTACACCTTC. Using reference TRBV9 and TRBJ1-2 for the parts outside the CDR3, the full variable domain is DSGVTQTPKHLITATGQRVTLRCSPRSGDLSVYWYQQSLDQGLQFLIQYYNGEERAKGNILERFSAQQFPDLHSELNLSSLELGDSALYFCASSVGGALYGYTFGSGTRLTVV.

This chain links TRBV10-1 with TRBJ2-7; D might be TRBD2 (5 bases). Germline values: CDR1 WNHNN, CDR2 SYGVQD (reference sequence). The CDR3 runs to 13 residues. V lost 6 bases, J lost 6 bases, and 15 bases lay in between. The CDR3 bases are TGCGCCAGCAGCGCATATTCCCGGGGCGAGCAGTACTTC. Its protein is CASSAYSRGEQYF.

This clonotype has a count of ten or more. The chain has TRBV6-5 and TRBJ2-1; possibly TRBD2 for D (7 bases). Trimming shortened V by 4 bases and J by 6 bases, and 16 bases separated the two germline ends. The germline V gene has CDR1 MNHEY and CDR2 SVGAGI. The CDR3 covers 15 residues. CDR3 bases: TGTGCCAGCAGTTCTGGGGGGGGCATTGGCAATGAGCAGTTCTTC. Its translation is CASSSGGGIGNEQFF.

This clonotype was observed many times. The V gene is TRBV20-1, the J gene TRBJ2-3; D may be TRBD1 (5 bases). Trimming removed 4 bases from V and 2 bases from J, with 10 bases in between. CDR1 is DFQATT, CDR2 SNEGSKA, per germline (reference sequence). The CDR3 has 13 amino acids. The CDR3 bases are TGCAGTGCTACCCGTGGGGCCACAGATACGCAGTATTTT. Its translation is CSATRGATDTQYF.

This clonotype has a count of ten or more. The rearrangement uses TRBV2 and TRBJ2-2, with a weak D call TRBD1 (6 bases). This CDR3 has 13 residues. V was clipped by 6 bases and J by 5 bases, with 10 bases between them. Germline values: CDR1 SNHLY, CDR2 FYNNEI. Here the CDR3 reads CASSWQGTGELFF. The CDR3 DNA follows: TGTGCCAGCAGCTGGCAGGGGACCGGGGAGCTGTTTTTT.

This clonotype was found many times. Written as DNA, the CDR3 is TGCAGTGCTAGTCTAGCGGGGGTAAAAGAGACCCAGTACTTC. Its translation is CSASLAGVKETQYF. This chain connects TRBV20-1 to TRBJ2-5; 10 nucleotides line up with TRBD2. CDR1 is DFQATT and CDR2 is SNEGSKA in the germline V gene (reference sequence). The CDR3 spans 14 residues. V shed 3 bases and J 3 bases; nucleotides not matched to a gene: 4.